The 12 T cell receptor beta chains below come from one sample, sequenced in a study of blood T cell repertoires in COVID-19. Generated by immunoSEQ multiplex PCR, the TCRdb table keeps only in-frame clones and is missing some. The sample holds about 370,000 clones; 85% to 90% are singletons and the top ten take 1.7%. The specimen sequenced was PBMCs or T cells enriched from blood (not recorded which). These receptors all come from a woman between 25 and 40 years old who had recovered from COVID-19.

The chain couples TRBV9 to TRBJ1-6; D is uncertain. CDR1 and CDR2 (germline): SGDLS, YYNGEE. Trimming took off 3 bases at V and 10 bases at J, with 14 bases between the two ends. CDR3 length: 14 residues. This CDR3 is CASSDRGAGSPLHF. DNA for the CDR3: TGTGCCAGCAGCGACAGAGGCGCGGGATCACCCCTCCACTTT.

This chain joins TRBV10-1 and TRBJ2-1; no clear D gene. In germline, CDR1 is WNHNN, CDR2 SYGVQD (reference sequence). The length of the CDR3 is 15 residues. V lost 3 bases to trimming and J lost 0 bases, with 9 bases between them. CDR3 coding DNA: TGCGCCAGCAGTGACCGCGGTAGCTCCTACAATGAGCAGTTCTTC. This translates into CASSDRGSSYNEQFF.

Here the CDR3 reads CASSPRGFRTEAFF. The CDR3 bases are TGTGCCAGCTCACCCAGGGGGTTCCGCACTGAAGCTTTCTTT. The chain carries TRBV18 and TRBJ1-1; 7 positions match TRBD1. The CDR3 length is 14 residues. The V gene end was trimmed by 3 bases and the J gene end by 4 bases; junction bases not matched to a gene: 5. Germline V gene lookup returns CDR1 KGHSH and CDR2 LQKENI.

The chain employs TRBV28 and TRBJ2-3; D uncertain. Germline assignment: CDR1 MDHEN and CDR2 SYDVKM. The V end was cut by 2 bases, the J end by 2 bases, with 14 bases between. This CDR3 has 16 amino acids. Here the CDR3 reads CASSLNTAGYTDTQYF. CDR3 coding DNA: TGTGCCAGCAGTTTAAACACAGCTGGGTACACAGATACGCAGTATTTT. Filled out from reference TRBV28 and TRBJ2-3, the complete variable domain reads DVKVTQSSRYLVKRTGEKVFLECVQDMDHENMFWYRQDPGLGLRLIYFSYDVKMKEKGDIPEGYSVSREKKERFSLILESASTNQTSMYLCASSLNTAGYTDTQYFGPGTRLTVL.

The chain has TRBV29-1 and TRBJ1-1, with 8 bases identical to TRBD1. CDR3 size: 11 residues. CDR1 and CDR2 (germline): SQVTM, ANQGSEA. V shed 8 bases, J shed 6 bases, and the junction held 5 bases outside the gene matches. Here the CDR3 DNA reads TGCAGCTCCGAGGACAGGGCTGAAGCTTTCTTT. The encoded protein is CSSEDRAEAFF.

The J gene is TRBJ1-2, the V gene TRBV25-1; D is unclear. The CDR3 is 14 amino acids. V dropped 1 base and J dropped 3 bases, with 9 bases sitting between them. The germline CDR1 and CDR2 sequences are MGHDK and SYGVNS. For the CDR3, the DNA is TGTGCCAGCAGTGAATCAGCGGGGTACTATGGCTACACCTTC. It is translated as CASSESAGYYGYTF.

This clone was seen only a few times. The chain is built from TRBV7-9 and TRBJ2-2; 8 bases are a match to TRBD2. Germline lookup yields CDR1 SEHNR and CDR2 FQNEAQ (reference sequence). Trimming at V came to 5 bases and at J to 4 bases, leaving 9 bases not matched to a gene. The CDR3 has 16 residues. CDR3 protein: CASSHLASGSTGELFF. The CDR3 DNA follows: TGTGCCAGCAGCCATTTAGCGAGCGGGAGCACCGGGGAGCTGTTTTTT. The full variable domain, rest sourced from reference TRBV7-9 and TRBJ2-2, is DTGVSQNPRHKITKRGQNVTFRCDPISEHNRLYWYRQTLGQGPEFLTYFQNEAQLEKSRLLSDRFSAERPKGSFSTLEIQRTEQGDSAMYLCASSHLASGSTGELFFGEGSRLTVL.

The rearrangement joins TRBV19 to TRBJ1-2; D possibly corresponds to TRBD1 (6 bases). The CDR3 is 15 amino acids. Germline CDR1 and CDR2: LNHDA and SQIVND (reference sequence). Trimming took 6 bases from V and 4 from J, leaving 18 bases between them. CDR3 in DNA: TGTGCCAGTAGCACCGGGACATGGAATTTCTATGGCTACACCTTC. Protein product: CASSTGTWNFYGYTF.

The rearrangement uses TRBV24-1 and TRBJ2-6; D might be TRBD1 (5 bases). Germline V gives CDR1 KGHDR, CDR2 SFDVKD. The CDR3 runs 16 residues. The V and J ends lost 4 bases and 0 bases respectively, with 9 bases between them. DNA of the CDR3: TGTGCCACCAGTGAAGGCAGGGTCTCTGGGGCCAACGTCCTGACTTTC. This gives the protein CATSEGRVSGANVLTF.

The genes are TRBV10-3 and TRBJ1-1; D is perhaps TRBD1 (5 bases). This CDR3 has 14 amino acids. Trimming stripped 2 bases from V and 1 base from J, with 8 bases between. Germline V CDR1 and CDR2: ENHRY, SYGVKD. The CDR3 loop reads CAISERQPNTEAFF. CDR3 nucleotide sequence: TGTGCCATCAGTGAGAGACAGCCGAACACTGAAGCTTTCTTT.

The CDR3 spells CASRNRWGATDTQYF. The CDR3 nucleotides are TGTGCCAGCAGAAATAGATGGGGAGCCACAGATACGCAGTATTTT. J is TRBJ2-3 and V is TRBV7-2; TRBD2 might be the D (5 bases). CDR3 size: 15 residues. The germline V gene has CDR1 SGHTA and CDR2 FQGNSA. The V gene lost 6 bases and the J gene lost 2 bases, with 15 bases spanning the gap.

The CDR3 region is CASSPQTSSYNEQFF. The DNA of the CDR3 is TGTGCCAGCAGCCCCCAGACAAGCTCCTACAATGAGCAGTTCTTC. The chain joins TRBV9 to TRBJ2-1; D uncertain. The length of the CDR3 is 15 residues. Germline-derived CDR1 and CDR2 are SGDLS and YYNGEE. V was shortened by 4 bases and J by 0 bases, with 11 bases between the two germline ends.